This T cell receptor beta chain came from a study of T cells after yellow fever vaccination. For TCR, cDNA came from 5'RACE template switching, which added a universal primer site and UMIs. TCRdb re-called the 5' RACE reads through MiXCR, storing one row per CDR3 protein. This table has around 120,000 distinct CDR3 sequences, around 6.7% appearing once. This CDR3 spans 14 amino acids. Deletions cut 0 bases from V and 2 bases from J, with 7 bases between. Germline V CDR1 and CDR2: SGHRS, YFSETQ. Ten or more counts support this clonotype. Its matching antigen is unknown. Study-wide results and limits: The secondary response peaked faster, at day 5 versus 15, but was weaker.

This chain uses TRBV5-1 with TRBJ2-3; D gene unclear. The sequence derives from a man aged 18 to 30 who received the YFV17D yellow fever vaccine. This sample comprised CD4+ T cells sorted from PBMCs, obtained about 41 days after the first yellow fever vaccination. This CDR3 reads CASSLVLDTDTQYF. CDR3 bases: TGCGCCAGCAGCTTGGTACTCGACACAGATACGCAGTATTTT.